What follows describes a single T cell receptor (beta chain). Its cognate antigen is unknown. Its ends do not fully match the called genes, so a read error is possible. This sample stems from a study of CD8+CD57+ T cells in acquired aplastic anemia. Study conclusions and caveats: Twenty-nine sequences, all CD8+ CDR3, were shared between patients and controls. Simpson's diversity of CD8+ cells was not significantly different in patients compared with controls.

Those patients picked for sequencing had displayed CD8+CD57+ cell expansion on flow cytometry. Patients, without exception, had severe acquired aplastic anemia. When blood sampling took place, the patients had received no therapy. Profiling of TCR beta VDJ combinations and CDR3 sequences used genomic DNA as template. TCRdb used MiXCR to reprocess the reads, holding one entry per CDR3 protein. In the table there are 120,000 or so distinct CDR3 sequences, almost 40% of which are singletons. The CDR3 is 14 amino acids. Germline CDR1 ENHRY, CDR2 SYGVKD. J is TRBJ1-2 and V is TRBV10-3; D perhaps matches TRBD1 (5 bases). Sample: sorted CD4+, CD8+, or CD8+CD57+ T cells (not recorded which) from PBMCs. The receptor's source is a human donor with aplastic anemia. The CDR3 spells CAITWGRVGYGYTF. CDR3 sequence (DNA): TGTGCCATCACCTGGGGCAGGGTGGGCTATGGCTATACCTTC.